The rows below give T cell receptor beta chains drawn from one sample of a study of blood T cells in healthy people across ages. TCRdb reprocessed the 5' RACE reads with MiXCR, giving one entry per CDR3 protein. The sample lists 750,000 to 1,000,000 distinct CDR3 sequences, about 29% occurring once. The sample was also linked to a second study, of T cells of mothers and their children.

Sample: blood. These receptors were taken from a woman aged 40-49 years in good health. Each CDR3 is given with its conserved first and last residue. The D gene is left open where the match is weak. A row's size may be missing; if present it is once, few, many or a size class.

abundance,v_gene,j_gene,d_gene,CDR3nt,CDR3aa
many,TRBV4-2,TRBJ2-6,-,TGTGCCAGCAGCGTAACATTCTCTGGGGCCAACGTCCTGACTTTC,CASSVTFSGANVLTF
-,TRBV7-3,TRBJ2-7,-,TGTGCCAGCAGCGAGGGAAGGTCGAGCTCCTACAATGAGCAGTACTTC,CASSEGRSSSYNEQYF
few,TRBV4-1,TRBJ1-2,-,TGCGCCAGCAGCCAAGAGCACAGGAACTATGGCTACACCTTC,CASSQEHRNYGYTF
few,TRBV18,TRBJ2-2,-,TGTGCCAGCTCACCACCGGCCGGGGAGCTGTTTTTT,CASSPPAGELFF
-,TRBV7-2,TRBJ2-1,TRBD2,TGTGCCAGCAGCTTAGCGCTAGCGGGGGGCATCTACAATGAGCAGTTCTTC,CASSLALAGGIYNEQFF
few,TRBV11-2,TRBJ2-1,-,TGTGCCAGCAGCCCCACCCGGGACAACTACAATGAGCAGTTCTTC,CASSPTRDNYNEQFF
once,TRBV20-1,TRBJ1-3,-,TGCAGTGCTCCTGTTAGCTCTGGAAACACCATATATTTT,CSAPVSSGNTIYF
-,TRBV6-5,TRBJ2-7,-,TGTGCCAGCAGTTCTCCCCCCTGGGGGGAGGAATACGAGCAGTACTTC,CASSSPPWGEEYEQYF
many,TRBV6-5,TRBJ2-7,TRBD1,TGTGCCAGCAGTCACCAAGGTGGGACAGGGCCCTACGAGCAGTACTTC,CASSHQGGTGPYEQYF
few,TRBV6-5,TRBJ1-2,-,TGTGCCAGCAGGATTGACAGTAACTATGGCTACACCTTC,CASRIDSNYGYTF
-,TRBV7-2,TRBJ2-5,-,TGTGCCAGCAGCTTAAAGGGGTTAGATCAAGAGACCCAGTACTTC,CASSLKGLDQETQYF
-,TRBV7-2,TRBJ2-7,-,TGTGCCAGCAGCTTAGGGGGGTCAGTCTACGAGCAGGACTTC,CASSLGGSVYEQDF
-,TRBV7-9,TRBJ1-2,-,TGTGCCAGCAGCTTAGCTTCGGAACTCTATGGCTACACCTTC,CASSLASELYGYTF
-,TRBV11-2,TRBJ1-3,-,TGTGCCAGCAGCTTAGGAGGTGACACCATATATTTT,CASSLGGDTIYF
-,TRBV20-1,TRBJ2-1,-,TGCAGTGCTCCTCAACGGGGGGCCAGCTCCTACAATGAGCAGTTCTTC,CSAPQRGASSYNEQFF
-,TRBV5-1,TRBJ2-5,TRBD2,TGCGCCAGCAGCGGCGGGGGGATGATCCAAGAGACCCAGTACTTC,CASSGGGMIQETQYF
-,TRBV20-1,TRBJ1-1,-,TGCAGTGCTAGCCTAGGACCTAGGGGAGCTTTCTTT,CSASLGPRGAFF
-,TRBV27,TRBJ2-6,-,TGTGCCAGCAGTTCCCGCAGCTCTGGGGCCAGCGTCCTGACTTTC,CASSSRSSGASVLTF
few,TRBV5-5,TRBJ2-2,TRBD1,TGTGCCAGCAGCGTACAGGGGGCTGACACCGGGGAGCTGTTTTTT,CASSVQGADTGELFF